The next 22 T cell receptor beta chains were all read from a single sample in a study of lymphopenia after photon versus proton radiotherapy. Measured with immunoSEQ multiplex PCR; TCRdb has only the in-frame clones, and not every one. The table includes approximately 71,000 clones, approximately 90% detected once. Source: peripheral blood, taken from a patient treated with photon-based radiotherapy. These receptors were obtained from a woman in her 70s with pancreatic cancer.

The chain has TRBV7-9 and TRBJ2-3; D ambiguous. Per germline, CDR1 SEHNR and CDR2 FQNEAQ (reference sequence). V was trimmed by 11 bases and J by 4 bases, leaving 13 bases between them. CDR3 length equals 12 residues. The CDR3 is CAVRVVPDTQYF. CDR3 coding DNA: TGTGCCGTCCGGGTAGTTCCAGATACGCAGTATTTT.

The chain joins TRBV7-9 to TRBJ2-7; the D gene is possibly TRBD1 (6 bases). This CDR3 comprises 14 residues. Germline V CDR1 and CDR2: SEHNR, FQNEAQ (reference sequence). V lost 5 bases, J lost 3 bases, and 14 bases lay in between. The CDR3 DNA reads TGTGCCAGCAGCCCCACAGGGTCTCACTACGAGCAGTACTTC. This translates into CASSPTGSHYEQYF.

V usage is TRBV7-9 and J usage is TRBJ1-1; TRBD1 agrees at 9 bases. V lost 5 bases and J lost 6; bases outside the gene matches: 10. This CDR3 has 15 residues. Germline assignment: CDR1 SEHNR and CDR2 FQNEAQ (reference sequence). The CDR3 coding sequence is TGTGCCAGCAGCACACGCCGGGACAGGGCTGCTGAAGCTTTCTTT. Translation: CASSTRRDRAAEAFF.

The chain links TRBV5-8 to TRBJ1-3; no reliable D call. Germline values: CDR1 SGHTS, CDR2 YDEGEE. Trimming left V 0 bases short and J 0 bases short, with 10 bases between. This CDR3 spans 16 amino acids. In nucleotides, the CDR3 is TGTGCCAGCAGCTTGGTCGCGACCTCCTCTGGAAACACCATATATTTT. Translation: CASSLVATSSGNTIYF.

The chain couples TRBV7-9 to TRBJ2-2; 10 bases align to TRBD1. Losses at the gene ends were 4 bases for V and 5 bases for J; bases not matched to a gene: 7. Germline V lookup: CDR1 SEHNR, CDR2 FQNEAQ (reference sequence). This CDR3 is built from 16 residues. The CDR3 sequence: CASSSPTGGRTGELFF. The CDR3 DNA reads TGTGCCAGCAGCTCCCCGACAGGGGGCCGAACCGGGGAGCTGTTTTTT.

This sequence joins TRBV9 and TRBJ2-1; D is ambiguous. V lost 2 bases and J 6 bases, leaving 9 bases between the germline ends. The germline V gene encodes CDR1 SGDLS and CDR2 YYNGEE. This CDR3 region has 13 residues. The CDR3 DNA follows: TGTGCCAGCAGCGTCCCGGACGGCAATGAGCAGTTCTTC. Translating gives CASSVPDGNEQFF. The complete variable domain, with remaining parts taken from reference TRBV9 and TRBJ2-1, reads DSGVTQTPKHLITATGQRVTLRCSPRSGDLSVYWYQQSLDQGLQFLIQYYNGEERAKGNILERFSAQQFPDLHSELNLSSLELGDSALYFCASSVPDGNEQFFGPGTRLTVL.

The chain is built from TRBV6-5 and TRBJ1-4, with 7 nucleotides matching TRBD1. The CDR3 length is 15 residues. CDR1 and CDR2 from the germline V gene are MNHEY and SVGAGI. V was pared by 0 bases and J by 5 bases, with 3 bases of the junction left unmatched. CDR3 sequence reads: CASSYSGQLNEKLFF. In nucleotides, the CDR3 is TGTGCCAGCAGTTACTCGGGACAGCTCAATGAAAAACTGTTTTTT.

V and J are TRBV19 and TRBJ2-1, with 11 bases identical to TRBD2. Germline CDR1 reads LNHDA; CDR2 reads SQIVND (reference sequence). The CDR3 loop spans 16 amino acids. V lost 4 bases, J lost 3 bases, and 5 bases stayed unmatched. CDR3 DNA sequence: TGTGCCAGTAGTACGGGACTAGCGGACCTCTACAATGAGCAGTTCTTC. Protein sequence: CASSTGLADLYNEQFF.

J is TRBJ2-7 and V is TRBV28, with 10 bases matching TRBD1. Trimming at V came to 6 bases and at J to 5 bases, leaving 10 bases not matched to a gene. The CDR3 is 15 residues long. The germline V gene has CDR1 MDHEN and CDR2 SYDVKM. The CDR3: CASSFPGQGFNEQYF. The CDR3 DNA reads TGTGCCAGCAGCTTCCCGGGACAGGGGTTTAACGAGCAGTACTTC.

Turning to this clone: An end of the junction differs from the germline gene, which may be a read error. The J gene is TRBJ2-1, the V gene TRBV11-1, with D unresolved. The CDR3 length is 14 residues. The germline V gene encodes CDR1 SGHAT and CDR2 FQDESV (reference sequence). This CDR3 reads CASSLLGSYNEQFF. In DNA, the CDR3 is TGTGCCAGCAGCTTATTGGGGTCCTATAATGAGCAGTTCTTC. The full variable domain, completed using reference TRBV11-1 and TRBJ2-1, is EAEVAQSPRYKITEKSQAVAFWCDPISGHATLYWYRQILGQGPELLVQFQDESVVDDSQLPKDRFSAERLKGVDSTLKIQPAELGDSAMYLCASSLLGSYNEQFFGPGTRLTVL.

This clone was seen a few times. The DNA of the CDR3 is TGTGCCAGCAGCCCACGGGTCTCACCGAACACTGAAGCTTTCTTT. Its protein is CASSPRVSPNTEAFF. The chain employs TRBV7-9 and TRBJ1-1, with unresolved D. Germline V gives CDR1 SEHNR, CDR2 FQNEAQ (reference sequence). Trimming shortened V by 5 bases and J by 1 base, and 14 bases separated the two germline ends. This CDR3 has 15 residues.

This chain connects TRBV28 to TRBJ2-1; 7 bases line up with TRBD2. V shed 6 bases, J shed 7 bases, and the junction held 9 bases outside the gene matches. Germline CDR1 is MDHEN and CDR2 is SYDVKM. The CDR3 has 14 amino acids. CDR3 coding DNA: TGTGCCAGCAGCACGGCGGGAGTAAGGAATGAGCAGTTCTTC. It yields the protein CASSTAGVRNEQFF.

V gene TRBV29-1 combines with J gene TRBJ2-1; 7 bases align to TRBD1. The V segment lost 7 bases and the J segment 1 base; nucleotides outside the gene matches: 7. The CDR3 extends over 14 amino acids. In germline, CDR1 is SQVTM, CDR2 ANQGSEA. CDR3 DNA: TGCAGCGCCATAGACAGGGATTCCTACAATGAGCAGTTCTTC. It encodes CSAIDRDSYNEQFF.

The CDR3 spells CSARDVREQFF. In DNA, the CDR3 is TGCAGTGCTAGAGATGTGCGGGAGCAGTTCTTC. This chain links TRBV20-1 with TRBJ2-1; D gene unclear. This CDR3 spans 11 amino acids. Trimming removed 0 bases at V and 10 bases at J, with 7 bases between. Germline V gene lookup returns CDR1 DFQATT and CDR2 SNEGSKA (reference sequence).

V gene TRBV7-2 combines with J gene TRBJ2-1; no clear D. V lost 1 base and J 8 bases, leaving 6 bases between the germline ends. This CDR3 contains 12 residues. Germline V gene lookup returns CDR1 SGHTA and CDR2 FQGNSA. DNA of the CDR3: TGTGCCAGCAGCTTAGTGTTGTATGAGCAGTTCTTC. Protein product: CASSLVLYEQFF. The variable domain in full, with the rest retrieved from reference TRBV7-2 and TRBJ2-1, is GAGVSQSPSNKVTEKGKDVELRCDPISGHTALYWYRQSLGQGLEFLIYFQGNSAPDKSGLPSDRFSAERTGGSVSTLTIQRTQQEDSAVYLCASSLVLYEQFFGPGTRLTVL.

The gene calls are TRBV27 and TRBJ1-5, with D possibly matching TRBD1 (6 bases). Germline V CDR1 and CDR2: MNHEY, SMNVEV (reference sequence). The CDR3 spans 13 residues. Trimming cost V 6 bases and J 4 bases, with 10 bases left between them. This CDR3 reads CASSQDSNQPQHF. The CDR3 DNA follows: TGTGCCAGCAGCCAGGACAGTAATCAGCCCCAGCATTTT.

This chain uses TRBV10-3 with TRBJ2-6; no firm D call. Germline CDR1 is ENHRY and CDR2 is SYGVKD. V was trimmed by 6 bases and J by 3 bases, leaving 9 bases between them. The CDR3 runs to 14 residues. CDR3 bases: TGTGCCATCAGATCAGACGGTGGGGCCAACGTCCTGACTTTC. Translating it yields CAIRSDGGANVLTF.

The table lists this clone with a few counts. CDR3 residues: CASSQERPSYQPQHF. CDR3 nucleotide sequence: TGTGCCAGCAGCCAAGAACGGCCATCTTATCAGCCCCAGCATTTT. This chain links TRBV14 with TRBJ1-5; D is ambiguous. Germline V CDR1 and CDR2: SGHDN, FVKESK. The CDR3 is made up of 15 amino acids. The V and J ends lost 0 bases and 5 bases respectively, with 11 bases between them.

V and J are TRBV5-1 and TRBJ1-2; D may be TRBD1 (6 bases). CDR3 length equals 13 residues. The germline V and J ends were trimmed by 2 bases and 3 bases, with 8 bases remaining between them. Germline V gene data show CDR1 as SGHRS and CDR2 as YFSETQ. CDR3 DNA: TGCGCCAGCAGCTTAGCAGGGGACTATGGCTACACCTTC. It is translated as CASSLAGDYGYTF.

This chain uses TRBV7-6 with TRBJ2-7; 8 nucleotides agree with TRBD1. The germline CDR1 and CDR2 sequences are SGHVS and FNYEAQ. V lost 0 bases to trimming and J lost 3 bases; unmatched junction nucleotides: 7. This CDR3 has 16 amino acids. CDR3 amino acids: CASSLASTGVGYEQYF. The DNA of the CDR3 is TGTGCCAGCAGCTTAGCCTCGACAGGGGTCGGCTACGAGCAGTACTTC.

The chain recombines TRBV15 with TRBJ1-2, with D unresolved. CDR3 length equals 14 residues. The germline V gene encodes CDR1 LNHNV and CDR2 YYDKDF (reference sequence). The V and J ends lost 4 bases and 8 bases respectively, with 17 bases between them. CDR3 in amino acids: CATSNRTVLWGYTF. CDR3 nucleotide sequence: TGTGCCACCAGCAACCGAACTGTTCTATGGGGCTACACCTTC.

The CDR3 sequence: CASSLDGGGGYGYTF. The CDR3 DNA reads as TGCGCCAGCAGCTTGGACGGTGGGGGAGGCTATGGCTACACCTTC. This sequence joins TRBV5-1 and TRBJ1-2; D is perhaps TRBD1 (5 bases). V was shortened by 0 bases and J by 4 bases, with 13 bases between the two germline ends. Germline CDR1 and CDR2: SGHRS and YFSETQ. The CDR3 contains 15 residues.